Below are 9 T cell receptor beta chains sequenced from a single sample in a study of blood T cells in healthy people across ages. Then a second PCR, running roughly 7 to 11 cycles, was carried out with a sample-barcoded 5' primer and a J-beta primer mix. TCRdb redid the calling of the 5' RACE reads with MiXCR, one entry per CDR3 protein. The table lists 1 million or so distinct CDR3 sequences, almost 25% of them singletons, with less than 0.75% in the top ten. These data also featured in a second study, about T cells of mothers and their children.

Input material: blood. The origin of the receptors is a girl aged 2 to 9 in good health.

The chain couples TRBV4-2 to TRBJ2-5, with D possibly TRBD2 on 6 matching bases. The CDR3 has 16 amino acids. Germline V gives CDR1 LGHNA, CDR2 YNFKEQ. V dropped 0 bases and J dropped 2 bases, with 13 bases sitting between them. CDR3 bases: TGTGCCAGCAGCCAAGATCCCGCGGGGAAGCAAGAGACCCAGTACTTC. This gives the protein CASSQDPAGKQETQYF.

The chain links TRBV7-2 to TRBJ1-1; D is ambiguous. From germline, CDR1 is SGHTA and CDR2 FQGNSA. This CDR3 has 13 amino acids. Trimming left V 8 bases short and J 8 bases short, with 18 bases between. As DNA, the CDR3 is TGTGCCAGCGTAACCGGGCGTTTCGGAGAAGCTTTCTTT. It is translated as CASVTGRFGEAFF.

The rearrangement joins TRBV20-1 to TRBJ2-5, with TRBD2 matching 10 bases. TRBJ2-1 explains the end of the DNA better; the J call may be wrong. From germline, CDR1 is DFQATT and CDR2 SNEGSKA (reference sequence). The CDR3 sequence is 14 residues long. For the CDR3, the DNA is TGCAGCCGCCCGGCTAGCGGGAGCTACAATGAGCAGTTCTTC. Residues: CSRPASGSYNEQFF.

The rearrangement links TRBV20-1 to TRBJ2-3; 10 nucleotides align to TRBD1. Trimming cost V 6 bases and J 5 bases; bases outside gene matches: 5. The CDR3 consists of 13 residues. Germline V gives CDR1 DFQATT, CDR2 SNEGSKA (reference sequence). The CDR3 spells CSARTGGRDTQYF. The CDR3 DNA follows: TGCAGTGCCAGGACAGGGGGTAGAGATACGCAGTATTTT.

The rearrangement joins TRBV9 to TRBJ1-4; weak D call: TRBD1 (5 bases). The germline gives CDR1 SGDLS, CDR2 YYNGEE. This CDR3 is 12 amino acids long. V shed 4 bases and J shed 12 bases, with 13 bases lying between them. Here the CDR3 reads CASSPGATELFF. CDR3 nucleotides: TGTGCCAGCAGCCCCGGGGCTACGGAACTGTTTTTT.

This chain connects TRBV20-1 to TRBJ1-1, with 7 bases lining up with TRBD1. The CDR3 has 16 amino acids. Germline V gene sequence: CDR1 DFQATT, CDR2 SNEGSKA (reference sequence). V trimming: 5 bases; J trimming: 0 bases; junction bases outside the gene matches: 12. In DNA form, the CDR3 reads TGCAGTGCTTTACGGGACAGCGGGTTTATGAACACTGAAGCTTTCTTT. Translating it yields CSALRDSGFMNTEAFF.

Comment on this clonotype: Sequence at one end of the junction differs from germline and may be a read error. The gene calls are TRBV12-3 or TRBV12-4 and TRBJ2-5; D perhaps matches TRBD2 (6 bases). CDR3 length: 13 amino acids. The CDR3 here is CASSTGTGGRMFF. The DNA for the CDR3 is TGTGCCAGCAGTACCGGGACTGGAGGACGTATGTTCTTC.

This clonotype has only a few counts. V usage is TRBV6-6 and J usage is TRBJ1-2; D not certain. This CDR3 has 16 residues. V dropped 2 bases and J dropped 8 bases, with 21 bases sitting between them. In germline, CDR1 is MNHNY, CDR2 SVGAGI (reference sequence). CDR3: CASSYQITRALGGYTF. The CDR3 nucleotides read TGTGCCAGCAGTTACCAAATCACAAGGGCCCTCGGAGGCTACACCTTC.

The chain couples TRBV28 to TRBJ2-5; maybe TRBD1 (5 bases). The CDR3 runs 16 residues. Germline loops: CDR1 MDHEN, CDR2 SYDVKM. V was trimmed by 3 bases and J by 2 bases, leaving 16 bases between them. CDR3 coding DNA: TGTGCCAGCAGTTTTGGGGCGAAGATGCGGCAAGAGACCCAGTACTTC. It specifies CASSFGAKMRQETQYF.